These T cell receptor beta chains were read from a single sample in a study of glioma-infiltrating T cells after dendritic cell vaccination. Clones were read by immunoSEQ multiplex PCR, and TCRdb kept only the in-frame ones, dropping some. This table holds tens of thousands of clones, 83% found once. The starting material was blood, obtained after dendritic cell vaccination. These receptors were taken from a human donor with glioblastoma. CDR3s include the opening cysteine and the closing phenylalanine or tryptophan. Each record gives: clone size, J gene, D gene, V gene, CDR3 protein, CDR3 DNA. A D gene is named only where the DNA matches it firmly. Not every row has a clone size; where given, it reads once, few, many or a size class.

.,TRBJ2-1,.,TRBV7-3,CASSPQVRTYNEQFF,TGTGCCAGCAGCCCCCAGGTTCGCACCTACAATGAGCAGTTCTTC
.,TRBJ2-7,.,TRBV27,CASSPPMAGGYEQYF,TGTGCCAGCAGCCCCCCCATGGCAGGTGGCTACGAGCAGTACTTC
.,TRBJ2-2,TRBD1,TRBV6-5,CASRLGQGPSGELFF,TGTGCCAGCAGGCTGGGACAGGGGCCCTCCGGGGAGCTGTTTTTT
.,TRBJ2-1,.,TRBV30,CAWSAPYNEQFF,TGTGCCTGGAGTGCCCCTTACAATGAGCAGTTCTTC
.,TRBJ1-2,TRBD1,TRBV7-8,CASSHRDRGLPGGGYTF,TGTGCCAGCAGCCACCGGGACAGGGGCCTTCCGGGTGGGGGCTACACCTTC
.,TRBJ2-1,.,TRBV14,CASSQLGVADYNEQFF,TGTGCCAGCAGCCAACTGGGGGTAGCGGACTACAATGAGCAGTTCTTC
.,TRBJ2-3,.,TRBV5-1,CASSLAGTRSDTQYF,TGCGCCAGCAGCTTGGCCGGGACACGGTCAGATACGCAGTATTTT
.,TRBJ2-5,.,TRBV5-4,CASSPQVSAVQETQYF,TGTGCCAGCAGCCCACAGGTGTCGGCAGTTCAAGAGACCCAGTACTTC
.,TRBJ2-7,TRBD1,TRBV4-1,CASSRGQGEYYEQYF,TGCGCCAGCAGCCGAGGACAGGGGGAATACTACGAGCAGTACTTC
.,TRBJ1-4,.,TRBV4-1,CASSQDGGDRDNEKLFF,TGCGCCAGCAGCCAAGATGGGGGGGATCGGGACAATGAAAAACTGTTTTTT
.,TRBJ2-7,TRBD1,TRBV7-6,CASSLASGQGGYEQYF,TGTGCCAGCAGCTTAGCGTCCGGACAGGGAGGATACGAGCAGTACTTC
.,TRBJ2-3,.,TRBV7-2,CASSLSPLSIGATDTQYF,TGTGCCAGCAGCTTATCTCCCCTTAGCATAGGGGCCACAGATACGCAGTATTTT
.,TRBJ1-2,.,TRBV19,CASSIVGGGPQNYGYTF,TGTGCCAGTAGTATAGTGGGCGGCGGGCCCCAAAACTATGGCTACACCTTC
.,TRBJ2-5,.,TRBV9,CASSVTPSRETQYF,TGTGCCAGCAGCGTAACACCTTCGCGGGAGACCCAGTACTTC
.,TRBJ1-2,.,TRBV10-3,CAISEPGENYGYTF,TGTGCCATCAGTGAGCCAGGGGAGAACTATGGCTACACCTTC
.,TRBJ1-6,.,TRBV27,CASSLYGGNDNSPLHF,TGTGCCAGCAGCCTTTACGGGGGGAATGATAATTCACCCCTCCACTTT
.,TRBJ2-2,TRBD2,TRBV5-4,CASSSKKQRGRTGELFF,TGTGCCAGCAGCTCAAAAAAACAGCGGGGTAGGACCGGGGAGCTGTTTTTT
.,TRBJ2-7,.,TRBV19,CASSTDMSSYEQYF,TGTGCCAGTAGCACCGACATGAGCTCCTACGAGCAGTACTTC
.,TRBJ2-2,TRBD1,TRBV6-1,CASSEAGQGNTGELFF,TGTGCCAGCAGTGAAGCGGGACAGGGGAACACCGGGGAGCTGTTTTTT
.,TRBJ1-6,TRBD1,TRBV9,CASSARQGWDSPLHF,TGTGCCAGCAGCGCGCGACAGGGTTGGGATTCACCCCTCCACTTT
.,TRBJ2-1,TRBD2,TRBV10-2,CASSSGGNYNEQFF,TGCGCCAGCAGTAGCGGGGGGAACTACAATGAGCAGTTCTTC
.,TRBJ1-1,TRBD1,TRBV30,CAWSTTTGGRTEAFF,TGTGCCTGGAGTACCACGACAGGGGGCCGGACTGAAGCTTTCTTT
.,TRBJ2-7,TRBD1,TRBV2,CASTLGDSTYEQYF,TGTGCCAGCACCCTTGGGGACAGCACCTACGAGCAGTACTTC
.,TRBJ1-5,.,TRBV7-2,CASSLEGSNQPQHF,TGTGCCAGCAGCTTAGAGGGGAGCAATCAGCCCCAGCATTTT
.,TRBJ1-2,TRBD1,TRBV7-9,CASSFTGASNYGYTF,TGTGCCAGCAGCTTTACAGGGGCCTCTAACTATGGCTACACCTTC
few,TRBJ2-7,TRBD1,TRBV19,CASSPDRAHEQYF,TGTGCCAGCTCGCCGGACAGGGCCCACGAGCAGTACTTC
.,TRBJ1-2,TRBD1,TRBV27,CASSPYRGGGYTF,TGTGCCAGCAGTCCATACAGGGGTGGCGGCTACACCTTC
.,TRBJ2-5,.,TRBV7-2,CASSLTGGSLQETQYF,TGTGCCAGCAGCTTAACCGGCGGTAGTCTACAAGAGACCCAGTACTTC